The 32 T cell receptor beta chains below all came from one sample that was sequenced in a study of cytomegalovirus exposure and HLA in healthy donors (TCRdb year 2017). Preparation of the library involved the immunoSEQ multiplex PCR assay. In its TCRdb copy, this immuneACCESS table keeps in-frame sequences only and misses some clones. Where compared with another copy, unresolved V genes explain less than half of these, and the others have no known cause. The sample contains nearly 80,000 clones, 93% of them found a single time. The ten top clones hold approximately 4% of the sample. Sequencing was carried out using PBMCs. Every receptor here comes from a woman younger than 45 in good health and CMV-seronegative.

The chain uses TRBV6-5 and TRBJ1-1; D is unclear. The CDR3 has 15 amino acids. V was cut by 8 bases and J by 1 base, with 17 bases left in between. The germline V gene encodes CDR1 MNHEY and CDR2 SVGAGI. Here the CDR3 reads CASGETPIGNTEAFF. In DNA, the CDR3 is TGTGCCAGCGGAGAAACACCCATCGGGAACACTGAAGCTTTCTTT.

The CDR3: CASSVSGRGSYNEQFF. The CDR3 DNA is TGTGCCAGCAGCGTATCCGGGAGGGGGTCCTACAATGAGCAGTTCTTC. The chain joins TRBV9 to TRBJ2-1; 8 positions agree with TRBD2. This CDR3 is 16 amino acids long. Trimming cost V 1 base and J 1 base; bases outside gene matches: 4. Germline lookup yields CDR1 SGDLS and CDR2 YYNGEE. The full variable domain, its missing parts supplied by reference TRBV9 and TRBJ2-1, is DSGVTQTPKHLITATGQRVTLRCSPRSGDLSVYWYQQSLDQGLQFLIQYYNGEERAKGNILERFSAQQFPDLHSELNLSSLELGDSALYFCASSVSGRGSYNEQFFGPGTRLTVL.

This chain joins TRBV27 and TRBJ1-2; 8 bases agree with TRBD1. Germline trimming cut 4 bases from V and 8 bases from J; bases unmatched to any gene: 9. The CDR3 runs to 14 residues. Per the germline V gene, CDR1 is MNHEY and CDR2 is SMNVEV (reference sequence). The DNA of the CDR3 is TGTGCCAGCAGTTATCAAGACAGGGGTGCGGGCTACACCTTC. Its protein is CASSYQDRGAGYTF.

The count of this clone is one. The genes are TRBV6-5 and TRBJ1-1; D gene ambiguous. V was clipped by 8 bases and J by 4 bases, with 17 bases between them. In germline, CDR1 is MNHEY, CDR2 SVGAGI. The CDR3 is made up of 14 amino acids. DNA of the CDR3: TGTGCCAGCGAGTCCAGCGGGCGAAGCACTGAAGCTTTCTTT. It is translated as CASESSGRSTEAFF.

This clone turned up a few times. The J gene is TRBJ1-6, the V gene TRBV7-2, with no clear D. The CDR3 is made up of 15 amino acids. The V and J ends lost 2 bases and 7 bases respectively, with 12 bases between them. Germline V CDR1 and CDR2: SGHTA, FQGNSA. The CDR3 DNA follows: TGTGCCAGCAGCTTATCGCCAGGTTCCAATTCACCCCTCCACTTT. Translating it yields CASSLSPGSNSPLHF.

V and J are TRBV27 and TRBJ1-2; D remains ambiguous. The ends were cut back, 3 bases at V and 4 bases at J, with 18 bases in the middle. The germline V gene has CDR1 MNHEY and CDR2 SMNVEV (reference sequence). This CDR3 spans 16 amino acids. Written as DNA, the CDR3 is TGTGCCAGCAGTTTCCGTCGGGTCCAAGGCACCTATGGCTACACCTTC. Translated: CASSFRRVQGTYGYTF.

The chain couples TRBV5-1 to TRBJ2-5; TRBD2 might be the D (6 bases). CDR3 length: 15 residues. The germline gives CDR1 SGHRS, CDR2 YFSETQ. V was pared by 0 bases and J by 1 base, with 10 bases between. The DNA of the CDR3 is TGCGCCAGCAGCTTGGTAGCGGACCTCCAAGAGACCCAGTACTTC. Translating gives CASSLVADLQETQYF. Full variable domain (remainder filled in from reference TRBV5-1 and TRBJ2-5): KAGVTQTPRYLIKTRGQQVTLSCSPISGHRSVSWYQQTPGQGLQFLFEYFSETQRNKGNFPGRFSGRQFSNSRSEMNVSTLELGDSALYLCASSLVADLQETQYFGPGTRLLVL.

The rearrangement joins TRBV18 to TRBJ2-4, with 10 bases lining up with TRBD1. Germline lookup yields CDR1 KGHSH and CDR2 LQKENI. The CDR3 consists of 15 residues. After removal of 3 bases from V and 5 bases from J, the junction contained 4 bases not matched to a gene. The DNA for the CDR3 is TGTGCCAGCTCACCTCGAGGGACAGGGGAAAACATTCAGTACTTC. It encodes CASSPRGTGENIQYF. The variable domain in full, with the rest retrieved from reference TRBV18 and TRBJ2-4, is NAGVMQNPRHLVRRRGQEARLRCSPMKGHSHVYWYRQLPEEGLKFMVYLQKENIIDESGMPKERFSAEFPKEGPSILRIQQVVRGDSAAYFCASSPRGTGENIQYFGAGTRLSVL.

The chain uses TRBV23-1 and TRBJ1-2; TRBD1 matches 7 bases. TRBV23-1 qualifies as an ORF whose function is uncertain. V was clipped by 4 bases and J by 5 bases; unmatched bases: 7. The CDR3 covers 14 residues. CDR3 sequence reads: CASSLLGQLYGYTF. Written as DNA, the CDR3 is TGCGCCAGCAGTCTCCTGGGACAGCTATATGGCTACACCTTC.

The genes are TRBV19 and TRBJ1-1; 9 bases match TRBD1. Germline trimming cut 4 bases from V and 6 bases from J; bases unmatched to any gene: 6. CDR1 and CDR2 from the germline V gene are LNHDA and SQIVND (reference sequence). This CDR3 region has 14 residues. The CDR3 region is CASSTGQGWAEAFF. For the CDR3, the DNA is TGTGCCAGTAGTACGGGACAGGGCTGGGCTGAAGCTTTCTTT.

The chain joins TRBV25-1 to TRBJ1-1; a possible D gene is TRBD1 (5 bases). Germline CDR1 is MGHDK and CDR2 is SYGVNS. The V gene lost 7 bases and the J gene lost 6 bases, with 12 bases spanning the gap. This CDR3 has 12 amino acids. DNA of the CDR3: TGTGCCAGCAAAGGGGATGAGGCTGAAGCTTTCTTT. This translates into CASKGDEAEAFF.

This chain links TRBV6-1 with TRBJ1-1; D call uncertain. The germline V gene has CDR1 MNHNS and CDR2 SASEGT. Between the trimmed V and J ends, which lost 2 bases and 4 bases, there was a span of 8 bases. The CDR3 extends over 13 amino acids. The CDR3 DNA reads as TGTGCCAGCAGTGAACTACAGCCCACTGAAGCTTTCTTT. This encodes CASSELQPTEAFF.

The chain employs TRBV15 and TRBJ2-1, with 11 bases lining up with TRBD2. Unmatched junction bases numbered 7, after V lost 0 bases and J lost 9 bases. CDR1 LNHNV and CDR2 YYDKDF come from the germline V gene (reference sequence). The CDR3 has 16 residues. CDR3 in DNA: TGTGCCACCAGCAGAGATGGTATAGCGGGGGGGTCTGAGCAGTTCTTC. As protein: CATSRDGIAGGSEQFF. Full variable domain (remainder filled in from reference TRBV15 and TRBJ2-1): DAMVIQNPRYQVTQFGKPVTLSCSQTLNHNVMYWYQQKSSQAPKLLFHYYDKDFNNEADTPDNFQSRRPNTSFCFLDIRSPGLGDTAMYLCATSRDGIAGGSEQFFGPGTRLTVL.

The rearrangement uses TRBV5-1 and TRBJ2-2; the D is unclear. The V and J ends lost 0 bases and 5 bases respectively, with 5 bases between them. The length of the CDR3 is 13 residues. Germline lookup yields CDR1 SGHRS and CDR2 YFSETQ. The CDR3 loop is CASSLEPTGELFF. For the CDR3, the DNA is TGCGCCAGCAGCTTGGAGCCGACCGGGGAGCTGTTTTTT.

This chain links TRBV7-2 with TRBJ1-5, with D unresolved. V dropped 4 bases and J dropped 6 bases, with 16 bases sitting between them. Germline V gene sequence: CDR1 SGHTA, CDR2 FQGNSA. This CDR3 region has 15 residues. The chain's CDR3 is CASSSRAREGQPQHF. CDR3 nucleotide sequence: TGTGCCAGCAGCTCCCGGGCCCGGGAAGGTCAGCCCCAGCATTTT.

This clone was counted once. V usage is TRBV28 and J usage is TRBJ1-2, with 7 bases identical to TRBD1. The CDR3 loop spans 13 amino acids. Germline values: CDR1 MDHEN, CDR2 SYDVKM. Trimming took 6 bases from V and 2 from J; bases not matched to a gene: 3. CDR3 region: CASREGQNYGYTF. The CDR3, as DNA: TGTGCCAGCAGAGAGGGACAGAACTATGGCTACACCTTC.

The chain recombines TRBV5-5 with TRBJ2-7; 8 bases fit TRBD2. CDR1 is SGHKS and CDR2 is YYEKEE in the germline V gene (reference sequence). The CDR3 length is 14 residues. The J segment lost 2 bases and the V segment lost 1 base, leaving 2 bases of the junction unmatched. CDR3 protein: CASSLTSGTYEQYF. The CDR3 DNA sequence: TGTGCCAGCAGCTTGACTAGCGGTACCTACGAGCAGTACTTC.

This clone was detected once. The chain uses TRBV4-3 and TRBJ2-7, with 7 bases lining up with TRBD2. The J segment lost 4 bases and the V segment lost 2 bases, leaving 8 bases of the junction unmatched. The CDR3 has 15 residues. The germline V gene encodes CDR1 LGHNA and CDR2 YSLEER. The CDR3: CASSQNPGGTYEQYF. The CDR3, as DNA: TGCGCCAGCAGCCAAAACCCGGGGGGAACTTACGAGCAGTACTTC.

The chain couples TRBV19 to TRBJ1-4; 10 bases map to TRBD1. The CDR3 has 16 amino acids. J gave up 8 bases and V 5 bases, and 11 bases lay outside the gene matches. The germline V gene has CDR1 LNHDA and CDR2 SQIVND (reference sequence). CDR3 nucleotide sequence: TGTGCCAGTAGTCGGGGACAGGGGTCCCTTGGCGAAAAACTGTTTTTT. This encodes CASSRGQGSLGEKLFF. Variable domain in full (rest from reference TRBV19 and TRBJ1-4): DGGITQSPKYLFRKEGQNVTLSCEQNLNHDAMYWYRQDPGQGLRLIYYSQIVNDFQKGDIAEGYSVSREKKESFPLTVTSAQKNPTAFYLCASSRGQGSLGEKLFFGSGTQLSVL.

The CDR3 DNA reads as TGTGCCAGTAGTAGGGCCGGGACAGGGAATAGGGACACTGAAGCTTTCTTT. Protein: CASSRAGTGNRDTEAFF. The chain joins TRBV19 to TRBJ1-1; 9 bases match TRBD1. The CDR3 is 17 residues long. Trimming at V came to 4 bases and at J to 3 bases, leaving 12 bases not matched to a gene. The germline V gene has CDR1 LNHDA and CDR2 SQIVND (reference sequence). Based on the CDR3 plus reference TRBV19 and TRBJ1-1, the full variable domain is DGGITQSPKYLFRKEGQNVTLSCEQNLNHDAMYWYRQDPGQGLRLIYYSQIVNDFQKGDIAEGYSVSREKKESFPLTVTSAQKNPTAFYLCASSRAGTGNRDTEAFFGQGTRLTVV.

The V call is TRBV6-5, the J call TRBJ2-1; TRBD1 matches 8 bases. The length of the CDR3 is 14 residues. The V segment lost 6 bases and the J segment 5 bases; nucleotides outside the gene matches: 6. Germline CDR1 MNHEY, CDR2 SVGAGI. CDR3 loop: CASSLGTGHNEQFF. CDR3 sequence (DNA): TGTGCCAGCAGCCTCGGGACAGGACACAATGAGCAGTTCTTC.

This clone was counted between two and nine times. The V call is TRBV5-4, the J call TRBJ1-2; 11 positions match TRBD1. V lost 4 bases, J lost 7 bases, and 6 bases stayed unmatched. The CDR3 runs to 14 residues. Germline CDR1 SGHNT, CDR2 YYREEE (reference sequence). The chain's CDR3 is CASSGTGGYGGYTF. The CDR3 DNA reads TGTGCCAGCAGCGGGACAGGGGGGTATGGTGGCTACACCTTC.

This sequence joins TRBV5-1 and TRBJ2-2, with a weak D call TRBD2 (6 bases). V gave up 0 bases and J gave up 3 bases, with 12 bases separating them. The CDR3 loop spans 16 amino acids. Per the germline V gene, CDR1 is SGHRS and CDR2 is YFSETQ. The CDR3 DNA reads TGCGCCAGCAGCTTGGATGTCGGGAGTGACACCGGGGAGCTGTTTTTT. Translating it yields CASSLDVGSDTGELFF.

The CDR3 DNA sequence: TGTGCCAGCTCCCCCGACAAGGGGCGCTTTGGAAACACCATATATTTT. This translates into CASSPDKGRFGNTIYF. V usage is TRBV18 and J usage is TRBJ1-3, with D perhaps TRBD1 (5 bases). CDR1 is KGHSH, CDR2 LQKENI, per germline. The ends were cut back, 6 bases at V and 3 bases at J, with 18 bases in the middle. The CDR3 runs 16 residues.

The genes are TRBV5-1 and TRBJ1-1; no definite D call. Trimming cost V 2 bases and J 2 bases, with 10 bases left between them. Germline V gene data show CDR1 as SGHRS and CDR2 as YFSETQ. This CDR3 region has 14 residues. The CDR3, as DNA: TGCGCCAGCAGCTTTGGGCAGCCTAACACTGAAGCTTTCTTT. It encodes CASSFGQPNTEAFF.

This chain links TRBV14 with TRBJ1-4; D is uncertain. V lost 0 bases, J lost 0 bases, and 8 bases lay in between. Looked up from germline, CDR1 is SGHDN and CDR2 is FVKESK. This CDR3 is built from 16 residues. The CDR3 protein is CASSQDLLATNEKLFF. The CDR3 DNA reads as TGTGCCAGCAGCCAAGATCTCCTTGCAACTAATGAAAAACTGTTTTTT.

The chain uses TRBV6-5 and TRBJ1-1; D is perhaps TRBD1 (5 bases). Germline lookup yields CDR1 MNHEY and CDR2 SVGAGI. The CDR3 spans 15 residues. Deletions cut 2 bases from V and 7 bases from J, with 17 bases between. The chain's CDR3 is CASSYEGRAVGEAFF. CDR3 DNA: TGTGCCAGCAGTTACGAAGGCAGGGCTGTGGGTGAAGCTTTCTTT.

The genes are TRBV5-6 and TRBJ2-1; TRBD2 matches 10 bases. Germline lookup yields CDR1 SGHDT and CDR2 YYEEEE. This CDR3 region has 15 residues. V lost 2 bases, J lost 7 bases, and 6 bases stayed unmatched. Written as DNA, the CDR3 is TGTGCCAGCAGCTTCCCAGCGGGGGGGGAAAATGAGCAGTTCTTC. It yields the protein CASSFPAGGENEQFF.

The V call is TRBV30, the J call TRBJ2-3; D is uncertain. Germline values: CDR1 GTSNPN, CDR2 SVGIG (reference sequence). This CDR3 region has 16 residues. Trimming took 2 bases from V and 0 from J, leaving 15 bases between them. CDR3 bases: TGTGCCTGGAGTAGTTTTGGCAGTGCCAGCACAGATACGCAGTATTTT. Residues: CAWSSFGSASTDTQYF.

The rearrangement links TRBV27 to TRBJ2-5, with D perhaps TRBD2 (6 bases). CDR3 length: 14 residues. The germline V gene has CDR1 MNHEY and CDR2 SMNVEV (reference sequence). Between the trimmed V and J ends, which lost 3 bases and 5 bases, there was a span of 13 bases. As DNA, the CDR3 is TGTGCCAGCAGTTTTCGCGGGAACGGTGAGACCCAGTACTTC. Protein product: CASSFRGNGETQYF.

V and J are TRBV19 and TRBJ2-5, with TRBD1 matching over 7 bases. From germline, CDR1 is LNHDA and CDR2 SQIVND (reference sequence). Trimming cost V 5 bases and J 4 bases; bases outside gene matches: 13. The CDR3 spans 16 residues. The CDR3 region is CASSPGIRQGPETQYF. The DNA of the CDR3 is TGTGCCAGTAGTCCGGGGATCCGACAGGGTCCAGAGACCCAGTACTTC.

This chain uses TRBV6-5 with TRBJ2-2; tentatively, D is TRBD2 (5 bases). Germline V CDR1 and CDR2: MNHEY, SVGAGI. Trimming took 5 bases from V and 5 from J, leaving 15 bases between them. The CDR3 consists of 15 residues. CDR3 nucleotides: TGTGCCAGCAGTCACGGGGTCCGGGGAACCGGGGAGCTGTTTTTT. This sequence encodes CASSHGVRGTGELFF.